This T cell receptor beta chain was found in a study of blood T cell repertoires in COVID-19. Study-level background: T cells, B-cell-depleted T cells, or PBMCs provided the cDNA or gDNA that served as material.

The CDR3 sequence is 13 residues long. Trimming left V 1 base short and J 5 bases short, with 6 bases between. Per the germline V gene, CDR1 is SGHNT and CDR2 is YENEEA. Only in-frame clones appear in the TCRdb table, and some are missing; sequencing was by immunoSEQ multiplex PCR. The sample lists about 100,000 clones; around nine tenths were seen once. The receptor's source is a man at least 80 years old with acute or convalescent COVID-19. Source material: peripheral blood. The rearrangement links TRBV11-3 to TRBJ2-1, with unresolved D. CDR3 in amino acids: CASSLGRHNEQFF. CDR3 nucleotide sequence: TGTGCCAGCAGCTTAGGCAGGCACAATGAGCAGTTCTTC.